Listed here are 8 T cell receptor beta chains from one sample, sequenced in a study of cytomegalovirus exposure and HLA in healthy donors (dated by TCRdb to about 2017). The library was built by means of the immunoSEQ multiplex PCR assay. The immuneACCESS repertoire file appears here via TCRdb, limited to in-frame rearrangements. These files lack a portion of the clones; in checked studies, under half of the deficit traces to unresolved V genes, and the cause of the others is not known. The sample table lists under 300,000 clones, 70% to 90% of them with a count of one. In total, the top ten clones hold around 1% of the sample. The sample comprised PBMCs. These receptors were collected from a woman aged 18-29 years in good health and CMV-seronegative.

V and J are TRBV4-1 and TRBJ1-2, with D possibly being TRBD1 (6 bases). V dropped 1 base and J dropped 6 bases, with 12 bases sitting between them. The CDR3 loop spans 14 amino acids. CDR1 MGHRA and CDR2 YSYEKL come from the germline V gene. CDR3 residues: CASSQVGTNHGYTF. CDR3 sequence (DNA): TGCGCCAGCAGCCAAGTGGGGACAAATCATGGCTACACCTTC.

The genes are TRBV6-5 and TRBJ1-2; 10 bases are a match to TRBD1. The CDR3 extends over 15 amino acids. The junction had 9 bases not matched to a gene; V was cut back by 6 bases and J by 5 bases. Germline lookup yields CDR1 MNHEY and CDR2 SVGAGI. CDR3 DNA sequence: TGTGCCAGCAGAAATCCGGGACAGGGGATATATGGCTACACCTTC. Translated: CASRNPGQGIYGYTF.

The chain links TRBV10-3 to TRBJ2-7; perhaps TRBD2 as D (5 bases). Germline CDR1 ENHRY, CDR2 SYGVKD. V was pared by 2 bases and J by 0 bases, with 11 bases between. The CDR3 length is 15 residues. CDR3 loop: CAISESRTYSYEQYF. The CDR3, as DNA: TGTGCCATCAGTGAGAGCCGGACTTACTCCTACGAGCAGTACTTC.

A few counts support this clone. This rearrangement joins TRBV2 to TRBJ1-2, with 11 bases matching TRBD1. Germline V lookup: CDR1 SNHLY, CDR2 FYNNEI. V lost 4 bases, J lost 4 bases, and 8 bases stayed unmatched. The CDR3 spans 16 residues. CDR3 DNA sequence: TGTGCCAGCAGTGGACCCTGGACAGGGGGCCTCTATGGCTACACCTTC. Protein: CASSGPWTGGLYGYTF.

The chain's CDR3 is CASSLASVRPLNEQFF. CDR3 nucleotides: TGCGCCAGCAGCTTGGCTAGTGTACGCCCCCTCAATGAGCAGTTCTTC. The rearrangement links TRBV5-1 to TRBJ2-1; D is ambiguous. The CDR3 is made up of 16 amino acids. Looked up from germline, CDR1 is SGHRS and CDR2 is YFSETQ. The V end lost 0 bases, the J end lost 6 bases, and 16 bases lay between the germline ends.

V is TRBV7-2 and J is TRBJ2-7; the D gene is possibly TRBD1 (6 bases). The CDR3 contains 15 residues. Trimming took off 8 bases at V and 0 bases at J, with 17 bases between the two ends. CDR1 and CDR2 (germline): SGHTA, FQGNSA. The CDR3 DNA follows: TGTGCCAGCTACAAACCCCGGGACACCTCCTACGAGCAGTACTTC. It is translated as CASYKPRDTSYEQYF.

The chain combines TRBV4-3 with TRBJ2-3; the D gene is possibly TRBD2 (5 bases). The CDR3 extends over 16 amino acids. Trimming cost V 0 bases and J 2 bases, with 12 bases left between them. Germline CDR1 and CDR2: LGHNA and YSLEER. In nucleotides, the CDR3 is TGCGCCAGCAGCCAAGATCCCCGGGGAGACACAGATACGCAGTATTTT. Translating gives CASSQDPRGDTDTQYF.

This rearrangement joins TRBV6-5 to TRBJ2-1, with 7 positions matching TRBD2. The V gene end was trimmed by 7 bases and the J gene end by 3 bases; junction bases not matched to a gene: 3. Per germline, CDR1 MNHEY and CDR2 SVGAGI. CDR3 length: 13 amino acids. The CDR3 spells CASKAGSYNEQFF. The CDR3 region has the DNA TGTGCCAGCAAAGCGGGAAGCTACAATGAGCAGTTCTTC.